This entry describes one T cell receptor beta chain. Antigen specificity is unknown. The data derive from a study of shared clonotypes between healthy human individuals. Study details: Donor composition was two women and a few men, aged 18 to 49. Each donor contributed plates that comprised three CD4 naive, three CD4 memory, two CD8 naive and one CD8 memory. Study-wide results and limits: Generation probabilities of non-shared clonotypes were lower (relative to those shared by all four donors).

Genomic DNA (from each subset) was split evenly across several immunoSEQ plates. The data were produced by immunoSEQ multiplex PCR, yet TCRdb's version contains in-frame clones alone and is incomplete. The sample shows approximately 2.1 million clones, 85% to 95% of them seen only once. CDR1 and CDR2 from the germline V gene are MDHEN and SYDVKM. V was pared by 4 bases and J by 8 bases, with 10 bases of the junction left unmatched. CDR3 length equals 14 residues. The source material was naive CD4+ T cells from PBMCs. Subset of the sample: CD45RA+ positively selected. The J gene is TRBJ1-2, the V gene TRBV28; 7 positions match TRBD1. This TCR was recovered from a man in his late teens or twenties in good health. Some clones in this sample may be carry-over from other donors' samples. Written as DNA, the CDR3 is TGTGCCAGCAGTTCCTACAGGGGAGTGATGGGCTACACCTTC. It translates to CASSSYRGVMGYTF.